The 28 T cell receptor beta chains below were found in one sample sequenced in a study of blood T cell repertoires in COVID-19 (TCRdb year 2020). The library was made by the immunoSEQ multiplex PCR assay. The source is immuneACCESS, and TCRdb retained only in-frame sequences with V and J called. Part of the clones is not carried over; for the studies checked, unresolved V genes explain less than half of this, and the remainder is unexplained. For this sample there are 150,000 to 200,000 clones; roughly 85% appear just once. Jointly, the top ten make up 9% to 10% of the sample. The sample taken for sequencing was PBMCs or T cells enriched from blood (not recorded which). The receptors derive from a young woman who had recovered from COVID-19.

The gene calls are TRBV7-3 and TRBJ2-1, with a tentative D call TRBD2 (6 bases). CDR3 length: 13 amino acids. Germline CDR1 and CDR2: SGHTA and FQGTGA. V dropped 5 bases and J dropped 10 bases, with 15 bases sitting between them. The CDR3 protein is CASSLGDFREQFF. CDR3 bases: TGTGCCAGCAGCCTGGGGGACTTCAGGGAGCAGTTCTTC. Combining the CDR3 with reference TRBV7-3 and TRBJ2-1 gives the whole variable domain GAGVSQTPSNKVTEKGKYVELRCDPISGHTALYWYRQSLGQGPEFLIYFQGTGAADDSGLPNDRFFAVRPEGSVSTLKIQRTERGDSAVYLCASSLGDFREQFFGPGTRLTVL.

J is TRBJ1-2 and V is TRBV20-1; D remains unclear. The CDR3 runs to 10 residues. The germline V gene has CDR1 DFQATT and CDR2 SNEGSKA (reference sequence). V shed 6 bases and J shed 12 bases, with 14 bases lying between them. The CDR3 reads CSAGRSLHTF. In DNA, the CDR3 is TGCAGTGCGGGGAGGTCCCTTCACACCTTC.

The CDR3 DNA reads TGTGCCAGCAGCTTGGACAGCGACAGGGACTACGAGCAGTACTTC. The encoded protein is CASSLDSDRDYEQYF. The chain combines TRBV11-3 with TRBJ2-7, with TRBD1 matching 7 bases. This CDR3 spans 15 amino acids. In germline, CDR1 is SGHNT, CDR2 YENEEA. Unmatched junction bases numbered 8, after V lost 3 bases and J lost 3 bases.

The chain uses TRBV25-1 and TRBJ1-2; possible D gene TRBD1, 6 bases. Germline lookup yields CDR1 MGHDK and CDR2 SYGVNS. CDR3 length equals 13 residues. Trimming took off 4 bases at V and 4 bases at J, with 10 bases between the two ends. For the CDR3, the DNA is TGTGCCAGCAGTGTAACAGGGAGCTATGGCTACACCTTC. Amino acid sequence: CASSVTGSYGYTF.

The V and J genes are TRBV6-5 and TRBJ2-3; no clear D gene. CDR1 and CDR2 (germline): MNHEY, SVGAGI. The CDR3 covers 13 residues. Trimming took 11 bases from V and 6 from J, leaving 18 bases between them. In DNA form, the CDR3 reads TGTGCCTCGCGTCCCCCCAAACCGGATACGCAGTATTTT. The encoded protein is CASRPPKPDTQYF.

This chain's CDR3 is CASSIGTSGGRGTQYF. The CDR3 DNA reads TGTGCCAGTAGTATTGGGACTAGCGGGGGCCGGGGGACCCAGTACTTC. The V and J genes are TRBV19 and TRBJ2-5, with 14 bases lining up with TRBD2. This CDR3 is built from 16 residues. The trim removed 3 bases at V and 7 bases at J, leaving 7 bases unmatched. From germline, CDR1 is LNHDA and CDR2 SQIVND (reference sequence). The variable domain in full, completed from reference TRBV19 and TRBJ2-5, reads DGGITQSPKYLFRKEGQNVTLSCEQNLNHDAMYWYRQDPGQGLRLIYYSQIVNDFQKGDIAEGYSVSREKKESFPLTVTSAQKNPTAFYLCASSIGTSGGRGTQYFGPGTRLLVL.

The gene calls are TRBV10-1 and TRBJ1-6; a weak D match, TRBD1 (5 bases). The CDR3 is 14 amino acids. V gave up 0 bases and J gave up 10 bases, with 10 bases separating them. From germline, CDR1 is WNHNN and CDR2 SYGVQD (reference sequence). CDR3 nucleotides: TGCGCCAGCAGTGAGTCTCAGGGAAGCTCACCCCTCCACTTT. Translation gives CASSESQGSSPLHF.

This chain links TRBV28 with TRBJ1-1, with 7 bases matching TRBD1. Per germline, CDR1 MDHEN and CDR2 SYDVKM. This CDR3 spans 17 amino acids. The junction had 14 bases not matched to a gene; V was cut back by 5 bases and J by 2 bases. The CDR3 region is CASSPLGSGQLNTEAFF. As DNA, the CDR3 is TGTGCCAGCAGTCCCCTCGGGTCGGGACAGCTCAACACTGAAGCTTTCTTT.

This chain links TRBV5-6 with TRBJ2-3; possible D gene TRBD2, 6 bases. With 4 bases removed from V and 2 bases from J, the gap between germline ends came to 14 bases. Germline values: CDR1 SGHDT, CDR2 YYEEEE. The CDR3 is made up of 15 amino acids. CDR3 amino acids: CASSKTGGNTDTQYF. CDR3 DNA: TGTGCCAGCAGCAAGACTGGAGGGAACACAGATACGCAGTATTTT.

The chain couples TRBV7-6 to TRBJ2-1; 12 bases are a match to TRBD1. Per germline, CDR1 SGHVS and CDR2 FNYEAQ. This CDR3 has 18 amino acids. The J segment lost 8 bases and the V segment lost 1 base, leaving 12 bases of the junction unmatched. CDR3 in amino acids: CASSLVFGGDRGPDEQFF. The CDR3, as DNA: TGTGCCAGCAGCTTAGTCTTCGGTGGGGACAGGGGGCCGGATGAGCAGTTCTTC.

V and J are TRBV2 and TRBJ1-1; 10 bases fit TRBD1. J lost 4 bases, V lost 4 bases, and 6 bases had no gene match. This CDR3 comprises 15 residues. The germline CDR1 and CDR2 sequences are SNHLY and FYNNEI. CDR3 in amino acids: CASSATGTGVTEAFF. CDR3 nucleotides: TGTGCCAGCAGTGCAACCGGGACAGGGGTCACTGAAGCTTTCTTT.

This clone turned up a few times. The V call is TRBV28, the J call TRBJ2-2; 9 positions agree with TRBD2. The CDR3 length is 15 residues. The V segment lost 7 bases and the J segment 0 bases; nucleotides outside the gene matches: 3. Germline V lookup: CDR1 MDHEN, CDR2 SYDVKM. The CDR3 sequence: CASIGGGANTGELFF. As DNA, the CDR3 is TGTGCCAGCATTGGCGGGGGGGCGAACACCGGGGAGCTGTTTTTT.

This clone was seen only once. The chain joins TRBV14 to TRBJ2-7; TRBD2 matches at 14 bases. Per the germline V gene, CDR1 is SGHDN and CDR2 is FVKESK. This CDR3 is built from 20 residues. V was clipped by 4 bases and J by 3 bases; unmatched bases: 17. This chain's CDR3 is CASSLEPGLAGVYSIYEQYF. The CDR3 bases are TGTGCCAGCAGCCTCGAACCGGGACTAGCGGGAGTTTACTCAATCTACGAGCAGTACTTC.

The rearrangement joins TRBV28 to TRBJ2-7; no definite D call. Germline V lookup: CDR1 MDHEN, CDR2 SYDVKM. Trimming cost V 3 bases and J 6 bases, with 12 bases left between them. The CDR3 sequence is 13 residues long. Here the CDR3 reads CASSFLASREQYF. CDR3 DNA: TGTGCCAGCAGTTTTCTGGCTTCCCGCGAGCAGTACTTC. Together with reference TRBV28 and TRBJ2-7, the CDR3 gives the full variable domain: DVKVTQSSRYLVKRTGEKVFLECVQDMDHENMFWYRQDPGLGLRLIYFSYDVKMKEKGDIPEGYSVSREKKERFSLILESASTNQTSMYLCASSFLASREQYFGPGTRLTVT.

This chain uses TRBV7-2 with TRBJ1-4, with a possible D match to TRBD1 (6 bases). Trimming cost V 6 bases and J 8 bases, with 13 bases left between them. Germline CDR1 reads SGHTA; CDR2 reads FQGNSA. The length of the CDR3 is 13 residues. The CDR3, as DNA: TGTGCCAGCAGTCAGGAGGGGGGGGAAAAACTGTTTTTT. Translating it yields CASSQEGGEKLFF.

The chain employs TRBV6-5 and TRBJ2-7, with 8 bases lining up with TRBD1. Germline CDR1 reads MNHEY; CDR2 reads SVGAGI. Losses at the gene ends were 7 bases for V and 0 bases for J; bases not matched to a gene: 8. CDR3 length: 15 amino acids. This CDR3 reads CASTKRTGSSYEQYF. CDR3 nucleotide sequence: TGTGCCAGCACGAAGAGGACAGGGAGCTCCTACGAGCAGTACTTC.

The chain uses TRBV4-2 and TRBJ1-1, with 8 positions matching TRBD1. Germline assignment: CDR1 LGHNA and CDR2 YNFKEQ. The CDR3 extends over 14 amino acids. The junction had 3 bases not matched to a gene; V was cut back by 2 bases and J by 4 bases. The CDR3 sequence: CASSQSGGGTEAFF. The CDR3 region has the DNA TGTGCCAGCAGCCAATCAGGGGGCGGCACTGAAGCTTTCTTT.

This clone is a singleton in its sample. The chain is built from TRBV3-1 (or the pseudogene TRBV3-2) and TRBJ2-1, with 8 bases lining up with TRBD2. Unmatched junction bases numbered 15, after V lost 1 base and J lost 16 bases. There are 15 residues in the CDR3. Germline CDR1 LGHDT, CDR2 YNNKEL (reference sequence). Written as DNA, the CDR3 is TGTGCCAGCAGCCAAGTCCCGTATAGTGGGACTAGTTATTTCTTC. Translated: CASSQVPYSGTSYFF.

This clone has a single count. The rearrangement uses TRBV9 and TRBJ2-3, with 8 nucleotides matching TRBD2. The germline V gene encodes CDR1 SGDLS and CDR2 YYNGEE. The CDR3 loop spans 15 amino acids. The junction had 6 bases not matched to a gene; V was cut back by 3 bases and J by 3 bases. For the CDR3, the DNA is TGTGCCAGCAGCGCGGTAGCGGGACCTACAGATACGCAGTATTTT. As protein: CASSAVAGPTDTQYF.

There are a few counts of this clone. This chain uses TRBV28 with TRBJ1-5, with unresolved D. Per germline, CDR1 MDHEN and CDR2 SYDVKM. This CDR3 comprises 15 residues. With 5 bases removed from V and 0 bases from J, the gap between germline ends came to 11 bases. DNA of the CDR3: TGTGCCAGCAGTCGGTCGAGTCTTAGCAATCAGCCCCAGCATTTT. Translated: CASSRSSLSNQPQHF.

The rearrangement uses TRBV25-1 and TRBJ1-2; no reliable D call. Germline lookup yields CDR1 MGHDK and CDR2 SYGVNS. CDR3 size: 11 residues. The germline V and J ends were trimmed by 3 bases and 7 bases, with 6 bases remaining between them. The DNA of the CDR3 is TGTGCCAGCAGTGATACGGGTGGCTACACCTTC. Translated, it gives CASSDTGGYTF.

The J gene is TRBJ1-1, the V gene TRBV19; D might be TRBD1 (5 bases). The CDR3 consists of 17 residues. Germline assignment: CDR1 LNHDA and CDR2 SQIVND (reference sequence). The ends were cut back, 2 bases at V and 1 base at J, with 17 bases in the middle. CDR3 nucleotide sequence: TGTGCCAGTAGTATAATGTCTCGGGGGGAGGGGAACACTGAAGCTTTCTTT. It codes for CASSIMSRGEGNTEAFF.

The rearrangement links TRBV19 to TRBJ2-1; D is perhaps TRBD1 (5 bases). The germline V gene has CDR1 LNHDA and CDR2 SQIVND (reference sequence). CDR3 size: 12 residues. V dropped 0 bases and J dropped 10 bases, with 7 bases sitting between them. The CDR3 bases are TGTGCCAGTAGTATAGATTGGGGCGAGCAGTTCTTC. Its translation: CASSIDWGEQFF. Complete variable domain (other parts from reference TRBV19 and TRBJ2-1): DGGITQSPKYLFRKEGQNVTLSCEQNLNHDAMYWYRQDPGQGLRLIYYSQIVNDFQKGDIAEGYSVSREKKESFPLTVTSAQKNPTAFYLCASSIDWGEQFFGPGTRLTVL.

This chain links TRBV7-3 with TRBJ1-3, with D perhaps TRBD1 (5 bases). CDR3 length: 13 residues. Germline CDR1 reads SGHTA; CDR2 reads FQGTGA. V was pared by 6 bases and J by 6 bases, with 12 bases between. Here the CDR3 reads CASRAETENTIYF. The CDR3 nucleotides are TGTGCCAGCAGGGCCGAGACAGAAAACACCATATATTTT.

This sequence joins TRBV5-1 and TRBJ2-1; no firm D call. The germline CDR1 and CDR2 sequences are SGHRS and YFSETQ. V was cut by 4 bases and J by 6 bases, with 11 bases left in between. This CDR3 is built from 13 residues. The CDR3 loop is CASSEQSRNEQFF. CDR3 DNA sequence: TGCGCCAGCAGCGAACAATCCCGCAATGAGCAGTTCTTC.

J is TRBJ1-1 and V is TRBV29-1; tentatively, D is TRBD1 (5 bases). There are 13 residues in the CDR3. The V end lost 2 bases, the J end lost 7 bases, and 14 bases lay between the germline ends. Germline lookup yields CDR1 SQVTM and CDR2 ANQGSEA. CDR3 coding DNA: TGCAGCGTTGAATGGGGGACTGGGGTTGAAGCTTTCTTT. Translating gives CSVEWGTGVEAFF.

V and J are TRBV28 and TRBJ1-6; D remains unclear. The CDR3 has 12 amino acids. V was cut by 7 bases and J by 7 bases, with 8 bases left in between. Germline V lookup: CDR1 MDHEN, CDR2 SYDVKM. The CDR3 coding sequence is TGTGCCAGCAAACAGCCAAATTCACCCCTCCACTTT. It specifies CASKQPNSPLHF.

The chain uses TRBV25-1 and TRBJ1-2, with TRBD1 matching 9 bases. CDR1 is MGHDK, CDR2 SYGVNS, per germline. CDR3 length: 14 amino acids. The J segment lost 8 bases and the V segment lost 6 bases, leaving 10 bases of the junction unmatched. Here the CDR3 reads CASSLPGTGQGYTF. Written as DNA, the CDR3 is TGTGCCAGCAGCCTGCCCGGGACAGGGCAAGGCTACACCTTC.